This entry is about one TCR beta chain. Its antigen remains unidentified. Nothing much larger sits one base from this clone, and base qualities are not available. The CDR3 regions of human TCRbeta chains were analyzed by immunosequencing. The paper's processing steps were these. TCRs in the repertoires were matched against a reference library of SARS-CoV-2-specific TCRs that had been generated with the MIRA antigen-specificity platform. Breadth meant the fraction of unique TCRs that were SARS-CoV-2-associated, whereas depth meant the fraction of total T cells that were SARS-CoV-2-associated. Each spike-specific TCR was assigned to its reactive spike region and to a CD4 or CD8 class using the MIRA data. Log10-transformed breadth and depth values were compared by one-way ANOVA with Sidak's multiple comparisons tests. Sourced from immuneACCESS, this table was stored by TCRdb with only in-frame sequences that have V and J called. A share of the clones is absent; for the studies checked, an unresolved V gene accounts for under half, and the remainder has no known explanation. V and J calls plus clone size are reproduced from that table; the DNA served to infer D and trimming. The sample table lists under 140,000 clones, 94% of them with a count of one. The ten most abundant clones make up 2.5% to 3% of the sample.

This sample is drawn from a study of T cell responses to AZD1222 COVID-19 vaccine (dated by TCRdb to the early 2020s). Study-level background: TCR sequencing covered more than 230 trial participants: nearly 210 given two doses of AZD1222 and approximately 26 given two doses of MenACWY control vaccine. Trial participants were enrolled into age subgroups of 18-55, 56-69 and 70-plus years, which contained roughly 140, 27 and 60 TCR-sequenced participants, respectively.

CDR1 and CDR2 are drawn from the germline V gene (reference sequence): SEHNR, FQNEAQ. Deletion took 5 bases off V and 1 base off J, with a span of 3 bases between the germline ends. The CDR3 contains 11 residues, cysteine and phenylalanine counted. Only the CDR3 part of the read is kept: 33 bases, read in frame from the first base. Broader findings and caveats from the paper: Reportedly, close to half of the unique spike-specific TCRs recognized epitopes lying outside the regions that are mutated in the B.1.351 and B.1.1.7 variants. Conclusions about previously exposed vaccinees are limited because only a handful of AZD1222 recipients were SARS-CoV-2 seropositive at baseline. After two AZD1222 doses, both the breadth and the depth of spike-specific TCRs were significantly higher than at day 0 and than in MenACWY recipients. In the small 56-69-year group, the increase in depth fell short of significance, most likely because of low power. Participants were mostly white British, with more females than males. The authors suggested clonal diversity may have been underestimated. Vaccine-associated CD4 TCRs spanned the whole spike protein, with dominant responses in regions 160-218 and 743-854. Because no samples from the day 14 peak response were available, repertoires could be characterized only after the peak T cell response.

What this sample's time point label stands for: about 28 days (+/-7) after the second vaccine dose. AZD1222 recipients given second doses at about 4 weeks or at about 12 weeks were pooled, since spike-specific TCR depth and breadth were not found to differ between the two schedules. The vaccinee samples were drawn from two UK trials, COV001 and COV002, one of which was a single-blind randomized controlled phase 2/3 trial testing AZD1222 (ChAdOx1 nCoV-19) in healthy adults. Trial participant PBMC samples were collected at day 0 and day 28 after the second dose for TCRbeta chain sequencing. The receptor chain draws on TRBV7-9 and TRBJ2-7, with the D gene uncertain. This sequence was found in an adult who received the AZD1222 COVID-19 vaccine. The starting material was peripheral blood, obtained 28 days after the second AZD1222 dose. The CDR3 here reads CASSTSYEQYF. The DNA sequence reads TGTGCCAGCAGCACTTCCTACGAGCAGTACTTC.